This entry describes one T cell receptor (beta chain). What it binds is unknown. These data originate in a study of T cells in Graves' hyperthyroidism and ophthalmopathy. Researchers took RNA transcripts and amplified the TCR beta CDR3 regions from them. The HTBI set primed first-round TCR CDR3 RT-PCR. TCRdb used MiXCR to reprocess the multiplex PCR reads, holding one entry per CDR3 protein. The profile shows roughly 500,000 distinct CDR3 sequences, around a quarter of them singletons. Germline-derived CDR1 and CDR2 are MNHNS and SASEGT. The CDR3 has 13 amino acids. The V end lost 1 base, the J end lost 4 bases, and 7 bases lay between the germline ends. Regarding the study as a whole: The model anticipated ophthalmopathy a median approximately 6.6 months pre-onset.

Investigators excluded patients with uncontrolled infection, other autoimmune disease, pregnancy or lactation. This clonotype was sampled from a woman in her twenties or thirties with Graves' ophthalmopathy. The sequenced sample was blood. The V call is TRBV6-1, the J call TRBJ1-2; D gene uncertain. The CDR3: CASSEVTPYGYTF. In nucleotides, the CDR3 is TGTGCCAGCAGTGAAGTGACGCCCTATGGCTACACCTTC.